This T cell receptor beta chain derives from a study of shared clonotypes between healthy human individuals. Germline assignment: CDR1 MDHEN and CDR2 SYDVKM. This CDR3 region has 13 residues. The V gene lost 5 bases and the J gene lost 0 bases, with 7 bases spanning the gap. HIV-negative, healthy adults without recent acute infections or vaccinations were the donors. TCRdb's table, derived via immunoSEQ multiplex PCR, lists solely in-frame clones and lacks some. The sample carries around 720,000 clones, around 73% recorded once. The source material was memory CD4+ T cells sorted from blood. Subset given: CD45RA-negative fraction. This TCR derives from a woman in her 30s in good health. This chain joins TRBV28 and TRBJ1-2; D not certain. Here the CDR3 reads CASSRNTNYGYTF. The DNA of the CDR3 is TGTGCCAGCAGTCGTAATACTAACTATGGCTACACCTTC.